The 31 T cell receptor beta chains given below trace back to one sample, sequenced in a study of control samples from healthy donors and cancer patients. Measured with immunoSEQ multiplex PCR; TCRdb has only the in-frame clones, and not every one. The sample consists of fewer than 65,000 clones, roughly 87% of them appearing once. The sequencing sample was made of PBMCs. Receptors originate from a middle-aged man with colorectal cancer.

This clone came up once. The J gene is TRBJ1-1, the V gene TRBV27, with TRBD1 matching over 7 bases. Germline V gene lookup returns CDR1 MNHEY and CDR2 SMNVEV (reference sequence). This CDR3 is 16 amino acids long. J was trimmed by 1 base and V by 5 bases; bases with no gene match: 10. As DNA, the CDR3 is TGTGCCAGCAGTATCCGGACAGGTAGGGGGAACACTGAAGCTTTCTTT. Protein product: CASSIRTGRGNTEAFF.

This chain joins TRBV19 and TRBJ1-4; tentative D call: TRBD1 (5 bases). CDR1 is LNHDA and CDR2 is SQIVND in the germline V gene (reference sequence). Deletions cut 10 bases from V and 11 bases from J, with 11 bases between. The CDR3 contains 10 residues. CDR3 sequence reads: CAKHGGKLFF. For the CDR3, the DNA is TGTGCCAAGCATGGGGGGAAACTGTTTTTT.

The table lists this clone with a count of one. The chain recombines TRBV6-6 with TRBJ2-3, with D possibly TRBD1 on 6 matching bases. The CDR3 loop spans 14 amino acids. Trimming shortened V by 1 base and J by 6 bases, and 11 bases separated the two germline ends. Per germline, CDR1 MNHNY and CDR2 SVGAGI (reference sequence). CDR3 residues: CASSYYQGPDTQYF. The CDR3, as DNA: TGTGCCAGCAGTTACTACCAGGGGCCCGATACGCAGTATTTT.

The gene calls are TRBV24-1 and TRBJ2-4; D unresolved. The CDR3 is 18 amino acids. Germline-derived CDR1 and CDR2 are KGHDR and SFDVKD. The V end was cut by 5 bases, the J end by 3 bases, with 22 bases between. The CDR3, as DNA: TGTGCCACCAGTGGCCCCCCAGGCCTTCACGTCTACAAAAACATTCAGTACTTC. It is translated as CATSGPPGLHVYKNIQYF.

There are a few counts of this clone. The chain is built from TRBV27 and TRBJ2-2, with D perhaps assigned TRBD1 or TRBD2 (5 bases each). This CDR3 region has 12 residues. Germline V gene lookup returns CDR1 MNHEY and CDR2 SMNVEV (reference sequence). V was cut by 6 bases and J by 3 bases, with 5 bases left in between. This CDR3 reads CASRGDTGELFF. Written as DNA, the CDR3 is TGTGCCAGCAGGGGGGACACCGGGGAGCTGTTTTTT.

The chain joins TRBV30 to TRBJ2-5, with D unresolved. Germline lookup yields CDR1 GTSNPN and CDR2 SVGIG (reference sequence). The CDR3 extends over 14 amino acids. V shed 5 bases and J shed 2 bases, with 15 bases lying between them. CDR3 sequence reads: CAWGPQSSQETQYF. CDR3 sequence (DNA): TGTGCCTGGGGACCACAGAGCTCTCAAGAGACCCAGTACTTC.

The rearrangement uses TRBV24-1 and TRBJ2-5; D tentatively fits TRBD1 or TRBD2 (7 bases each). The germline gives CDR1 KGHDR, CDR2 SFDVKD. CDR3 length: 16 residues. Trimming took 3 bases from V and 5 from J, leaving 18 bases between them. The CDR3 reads CATSDHHGRGGETQYF. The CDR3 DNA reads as TGTGCCACCAGTGATCATCATGGCAGGGGGGGGGAGACCCAGTACTTC.

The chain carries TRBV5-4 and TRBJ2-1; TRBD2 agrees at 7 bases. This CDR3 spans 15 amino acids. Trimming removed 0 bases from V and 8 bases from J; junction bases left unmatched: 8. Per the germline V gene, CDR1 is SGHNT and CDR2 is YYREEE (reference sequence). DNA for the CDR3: TGTGCCAGCAGCTTGGAAGCGGGGAGGGTCGATGAGCAGTTCTTC. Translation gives CASSLEAGRVDEQFF.

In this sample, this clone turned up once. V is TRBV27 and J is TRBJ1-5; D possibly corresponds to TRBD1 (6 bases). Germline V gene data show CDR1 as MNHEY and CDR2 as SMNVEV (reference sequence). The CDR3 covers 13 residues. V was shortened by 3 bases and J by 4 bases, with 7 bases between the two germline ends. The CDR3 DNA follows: TGTGCCAGCAGTTTCCAGGGGAATCAGCCCCAGCATTTT. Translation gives CASSFQGNQPQHF.

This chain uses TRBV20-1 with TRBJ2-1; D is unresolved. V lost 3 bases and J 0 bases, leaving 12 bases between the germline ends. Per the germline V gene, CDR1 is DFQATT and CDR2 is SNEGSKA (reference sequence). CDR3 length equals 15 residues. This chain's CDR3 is CSASSGKSSYNEQFF. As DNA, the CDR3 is TGCAGTGCTAGTTCCGGAAAGAGCTCCTACAATGAGCAGTTCTTC.

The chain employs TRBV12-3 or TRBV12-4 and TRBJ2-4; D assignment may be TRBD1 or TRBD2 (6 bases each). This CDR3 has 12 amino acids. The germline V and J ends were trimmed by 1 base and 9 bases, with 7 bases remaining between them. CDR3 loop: CASSLGGAIQYF. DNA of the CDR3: TGTGCCAGCAGTTTAGGGGGGGCCATTCAGTACTTC.

The CDR3 region has the DNA TGCGCCAGCAGCGCTTCCCGGGACAGGGGGCGCCGGGACTATGGCTACACCTTC. Its protein product is CASSASRDRGRRDYGYTF. The chain uses TRBV5-1 and TRBJ1-2, with 12 bases aligning to TRBD1. From germline, CDR1 is SGHRS and CDR2 YFSETQ. This CDR3 region has 18 residues. V shed 4 bases, J shed 3 bases, and the junction held 13 bases outside the gene matches.

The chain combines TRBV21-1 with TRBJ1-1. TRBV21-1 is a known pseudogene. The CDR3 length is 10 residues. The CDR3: CASSKGEAFF. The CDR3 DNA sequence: TGTGCCAGCAGCAAAGGAGAAGCTTTCTTT.

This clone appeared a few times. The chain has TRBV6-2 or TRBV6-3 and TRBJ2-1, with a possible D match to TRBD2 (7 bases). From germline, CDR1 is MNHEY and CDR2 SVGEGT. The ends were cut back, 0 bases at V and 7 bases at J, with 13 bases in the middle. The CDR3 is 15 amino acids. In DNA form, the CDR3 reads TGTGCCAGCAGTTACTCAGGTGGGAGGGGGAATGAGCAGTTCTTC. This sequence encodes CASSYSGGRGNEQFF.

The CDR3 loop is CASSRQGGWNTEAFF. For the CDR3, the DNA is TGTGCCAGTAGTAGACAGGGGGGTTGGAACACTGAAGCTTTCTTT. This chain uses TRBV19 with TRBJ1-1, with TRBD1 matching over 9 bases. J was trimmed by 1 base and V by 4 bases; bases with no gene match: 4. Germline CDR1 LNHDA, CDR2 SQIVND (reference sequence). The CDR3 totals 15 residues.

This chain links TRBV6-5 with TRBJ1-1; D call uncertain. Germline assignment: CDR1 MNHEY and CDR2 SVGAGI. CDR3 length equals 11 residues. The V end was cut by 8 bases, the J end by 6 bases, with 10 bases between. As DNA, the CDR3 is TGTGCCAGCCGAGGATATGCTGAAGCTTTCTTT. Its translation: CASRGYAEAFF.

The CDR3 nucleotides are TGTGCCAGCAGCGTAGGCGGGACTACCCGCGAGCAGTACTTC. Translation gives CASSVGGTTREQYF. The J gene is TRBJ2-7, the V gene TRBV5-5; 7 nucleotides match TRBD2. This CDR3 is 14 amino acids long. Looked up from germline, CDR1 is SGHKS and CDR2 is YYEKEE (reference sequence). V lost 4 bases and J lost 6; bases outside the gene matches: 10. Complete variable domain (other parts from reference TRBV5-5 and TRBJ2-7): DAGVTQSPTHLIKTRGQQVTLRCSPISGHKSVSWYQQVLGQGPQFIFQYYEKEERGRGNFPDRFSARQFPNYSSELNVNALLLGDSALYLCASSVGGTTREQYFGPGTRLTVT.

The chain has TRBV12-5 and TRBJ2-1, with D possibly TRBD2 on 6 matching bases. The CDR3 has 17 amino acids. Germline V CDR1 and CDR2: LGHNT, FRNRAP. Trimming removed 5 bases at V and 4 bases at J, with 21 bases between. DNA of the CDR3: TGTGCTAGTGGTCCCTGGGGTAGCGGAGACATATACAATGAGCAGTTCTTC. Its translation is CASGPWGSGDIYNEQFF.

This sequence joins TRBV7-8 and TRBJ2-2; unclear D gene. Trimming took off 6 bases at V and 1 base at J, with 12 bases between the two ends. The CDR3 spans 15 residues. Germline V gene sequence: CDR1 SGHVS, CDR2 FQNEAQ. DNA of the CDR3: TGTGCCAGCAGTTTTCCGCAGAAGAACACCGGGGAGCTGTTTTTT. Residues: CASSFPQKNTGELFF.

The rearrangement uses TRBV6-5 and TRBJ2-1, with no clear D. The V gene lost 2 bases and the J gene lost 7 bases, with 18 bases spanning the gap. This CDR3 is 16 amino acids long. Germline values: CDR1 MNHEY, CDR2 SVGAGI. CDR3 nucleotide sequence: TGTGCCAGCAGTTACACCCCGGGCCCTGGATGGAATGAGCAGTTCTTC. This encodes CASSYTPGPGWNEQFF.

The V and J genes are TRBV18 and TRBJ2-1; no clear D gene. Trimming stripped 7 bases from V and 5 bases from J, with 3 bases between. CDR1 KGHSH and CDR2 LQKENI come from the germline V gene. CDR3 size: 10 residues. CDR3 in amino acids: CASWHNEQFF. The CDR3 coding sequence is TGTGCCAGCTGGCACAATGAGCAGTTCTTC. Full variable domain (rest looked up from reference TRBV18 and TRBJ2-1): NAGVMQNPRHLVRRRGQEARLRCSPMKGHSHVYWYRQLPEEGLKFMVYLQKENIIDESGMPKERFSAEFPKEGPSILRIQQVVRGDSAAYFCASWHNEQFFGPGTRLTVL.

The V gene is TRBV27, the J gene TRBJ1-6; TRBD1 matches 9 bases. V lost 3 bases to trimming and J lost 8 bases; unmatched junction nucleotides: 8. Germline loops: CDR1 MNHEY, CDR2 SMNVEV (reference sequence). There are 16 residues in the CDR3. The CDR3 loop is CASSFARQGGYSPLHF. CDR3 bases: TGTGCCAGCAGTTTCGCCCGACAGGGGGGGTATTCACCCCTCCACTTT.

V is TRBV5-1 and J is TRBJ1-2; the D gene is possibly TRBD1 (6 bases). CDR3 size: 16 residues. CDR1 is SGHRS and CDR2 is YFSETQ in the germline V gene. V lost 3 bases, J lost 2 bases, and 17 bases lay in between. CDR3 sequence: CASSWPRDTSNYGYTF. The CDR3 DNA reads TGCGCCAGCAGCTGGCCTCGGGACACATCGAACTATGGCTACACCTTC.

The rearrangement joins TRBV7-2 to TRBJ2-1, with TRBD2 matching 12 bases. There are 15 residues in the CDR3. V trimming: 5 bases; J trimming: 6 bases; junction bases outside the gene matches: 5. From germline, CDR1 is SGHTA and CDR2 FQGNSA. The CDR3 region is CASSLLAGGVNEQFF. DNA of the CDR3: TGTGCCAGCAGCCTACTAGCGGGAGGTGTCAATGAGCAGTTCTTC.

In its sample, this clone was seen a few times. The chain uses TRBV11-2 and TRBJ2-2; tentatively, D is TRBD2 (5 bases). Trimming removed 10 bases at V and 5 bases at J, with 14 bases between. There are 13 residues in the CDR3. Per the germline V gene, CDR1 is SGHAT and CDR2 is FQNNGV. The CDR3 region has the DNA TGTGCCATTCTTTCTACGGGGACCGGGGAGCTGTTTTTT. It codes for CAILSTGTGELFF. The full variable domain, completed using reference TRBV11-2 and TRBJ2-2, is EAGVAQSPRYKIIEKRQSVAFWCNPISGHATLYWYQQILGQGPKLLIQFQNNGVVDDSQLPKDRFSAERLKGVDSTLKIQPAKLEDSAVYLCAILSTGTGELFFGEGSRLTVL.

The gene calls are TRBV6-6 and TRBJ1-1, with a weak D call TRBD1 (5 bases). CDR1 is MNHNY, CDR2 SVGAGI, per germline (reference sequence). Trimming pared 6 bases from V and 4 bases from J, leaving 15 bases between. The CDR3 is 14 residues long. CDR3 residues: CASRSTALGTEAFF. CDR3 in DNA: TGTGCCAGCAGATCGACAGCCCTTGGCACTGAAGCTTTCTTT.

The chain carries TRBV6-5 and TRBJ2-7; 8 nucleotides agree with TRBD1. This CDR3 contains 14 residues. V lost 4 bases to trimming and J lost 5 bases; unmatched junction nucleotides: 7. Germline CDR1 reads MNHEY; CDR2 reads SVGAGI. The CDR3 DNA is TGTGCCAGCAGTTTGTACAGGGGGGAGGACGAGCAGTACTTC. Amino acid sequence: CASSLYRGEDEQYF.

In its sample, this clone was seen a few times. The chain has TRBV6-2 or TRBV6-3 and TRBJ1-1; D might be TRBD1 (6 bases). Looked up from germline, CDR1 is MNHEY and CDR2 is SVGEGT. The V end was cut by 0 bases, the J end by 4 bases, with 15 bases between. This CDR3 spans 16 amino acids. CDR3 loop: CASSYSKSGGGTEAFF. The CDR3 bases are TGTGCCAGCAGTTACTCGAAATCAGGAGGGGGCACTGAAGCTTTCTTT.

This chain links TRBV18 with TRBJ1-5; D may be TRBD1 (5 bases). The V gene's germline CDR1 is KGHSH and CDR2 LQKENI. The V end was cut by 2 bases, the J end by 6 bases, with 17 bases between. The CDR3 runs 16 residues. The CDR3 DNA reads TGTGCCAGCTCACCAGGGGCCCCAGGGAGCGGTCAGCCCCAGCATTTT. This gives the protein CASSPGAPGSGQPQHF.

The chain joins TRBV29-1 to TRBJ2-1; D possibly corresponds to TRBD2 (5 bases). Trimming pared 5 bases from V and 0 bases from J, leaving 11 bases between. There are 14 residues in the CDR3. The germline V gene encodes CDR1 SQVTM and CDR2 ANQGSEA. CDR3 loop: CSVQAVSSYNEQFF. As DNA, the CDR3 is TGCAGCGTTCAAGCGGTTAGCTCCTACAATGAGCAGTTCTTC.

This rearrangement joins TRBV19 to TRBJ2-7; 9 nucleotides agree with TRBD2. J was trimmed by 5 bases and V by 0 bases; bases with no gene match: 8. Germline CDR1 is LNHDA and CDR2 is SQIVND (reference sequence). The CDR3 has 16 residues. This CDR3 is CASSIDLLAGPDEQYF. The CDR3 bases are TGTGCCAGTAGTATAGATCTGCTAGCGGGACCGGACGAGCAGTACTTC. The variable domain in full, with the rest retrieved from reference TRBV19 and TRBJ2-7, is DGGITQSPKYLFRKEGQNVTLSCEQNLNHDAMYWYRQDPGQGLRLIYYSQIVNDFQKGDIAEGYSVSREKKESFPLTVTSAQKNPTAFYLCASSIDLLAGPDEQYFGPGTRLTVT.